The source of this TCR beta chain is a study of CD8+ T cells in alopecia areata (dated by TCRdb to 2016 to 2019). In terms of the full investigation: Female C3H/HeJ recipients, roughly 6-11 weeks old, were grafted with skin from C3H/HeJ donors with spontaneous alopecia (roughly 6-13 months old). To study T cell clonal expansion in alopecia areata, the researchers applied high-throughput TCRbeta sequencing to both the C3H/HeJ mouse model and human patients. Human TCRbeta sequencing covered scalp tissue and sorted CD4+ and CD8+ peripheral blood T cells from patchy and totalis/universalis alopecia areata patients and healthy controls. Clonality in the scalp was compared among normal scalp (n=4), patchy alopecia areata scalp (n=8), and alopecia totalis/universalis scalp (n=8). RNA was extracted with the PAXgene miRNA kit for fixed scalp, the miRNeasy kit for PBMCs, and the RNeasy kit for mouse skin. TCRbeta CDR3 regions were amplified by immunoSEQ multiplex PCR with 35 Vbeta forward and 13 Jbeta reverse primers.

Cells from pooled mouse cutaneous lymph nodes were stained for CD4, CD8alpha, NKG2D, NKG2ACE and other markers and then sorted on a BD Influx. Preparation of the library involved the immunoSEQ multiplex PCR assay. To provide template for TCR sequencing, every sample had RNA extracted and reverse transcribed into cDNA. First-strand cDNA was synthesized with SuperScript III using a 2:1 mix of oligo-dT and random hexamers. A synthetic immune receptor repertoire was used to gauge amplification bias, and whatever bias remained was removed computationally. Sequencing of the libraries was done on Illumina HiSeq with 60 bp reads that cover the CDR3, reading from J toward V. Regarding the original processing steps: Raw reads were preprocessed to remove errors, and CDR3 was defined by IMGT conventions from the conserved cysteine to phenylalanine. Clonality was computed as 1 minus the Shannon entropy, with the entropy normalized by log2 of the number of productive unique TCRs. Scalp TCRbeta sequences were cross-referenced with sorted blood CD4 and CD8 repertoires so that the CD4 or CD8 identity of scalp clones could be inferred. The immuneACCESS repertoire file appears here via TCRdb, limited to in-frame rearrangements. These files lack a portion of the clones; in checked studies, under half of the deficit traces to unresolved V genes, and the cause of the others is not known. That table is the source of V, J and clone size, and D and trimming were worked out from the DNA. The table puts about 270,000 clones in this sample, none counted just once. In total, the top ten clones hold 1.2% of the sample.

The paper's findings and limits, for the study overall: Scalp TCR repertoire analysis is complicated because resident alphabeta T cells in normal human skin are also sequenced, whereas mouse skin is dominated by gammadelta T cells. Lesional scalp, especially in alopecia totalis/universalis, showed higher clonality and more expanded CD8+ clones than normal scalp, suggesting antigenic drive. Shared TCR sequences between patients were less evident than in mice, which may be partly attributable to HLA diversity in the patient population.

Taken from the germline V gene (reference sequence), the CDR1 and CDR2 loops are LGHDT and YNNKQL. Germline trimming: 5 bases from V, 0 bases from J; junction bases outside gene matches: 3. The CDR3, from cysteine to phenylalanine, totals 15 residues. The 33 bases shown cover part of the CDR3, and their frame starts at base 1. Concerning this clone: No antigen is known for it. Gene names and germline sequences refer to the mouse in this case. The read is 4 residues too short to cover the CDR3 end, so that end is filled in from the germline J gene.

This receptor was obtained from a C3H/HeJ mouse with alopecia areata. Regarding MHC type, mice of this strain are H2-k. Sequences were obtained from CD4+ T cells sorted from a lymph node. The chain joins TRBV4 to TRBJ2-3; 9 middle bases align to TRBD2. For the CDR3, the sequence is CASSPGLGSAETLYF. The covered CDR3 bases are TGTGCCAGCAGCCCCGGACTGGGGAGTGCAGAA.